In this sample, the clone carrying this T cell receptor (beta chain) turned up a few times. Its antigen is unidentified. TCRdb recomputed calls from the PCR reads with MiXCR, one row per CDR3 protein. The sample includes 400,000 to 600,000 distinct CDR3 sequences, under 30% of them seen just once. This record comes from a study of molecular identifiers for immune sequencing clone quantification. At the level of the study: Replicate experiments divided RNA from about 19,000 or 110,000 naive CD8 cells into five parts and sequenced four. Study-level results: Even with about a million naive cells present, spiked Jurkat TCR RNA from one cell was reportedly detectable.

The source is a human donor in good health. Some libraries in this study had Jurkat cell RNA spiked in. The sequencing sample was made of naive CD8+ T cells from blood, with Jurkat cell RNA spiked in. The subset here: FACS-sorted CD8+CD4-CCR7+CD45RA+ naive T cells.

DNA for the CDR3: TGCAGTGCTAGGGGTCCGGGCCTAGTGATATCTACGAAGCAGTACTTC. Its translation: CSARGPGLVISTKQYF. This chain connects TRBV20-1 to TRBJ2-7; D gene unclear. The CDR3 has 16 amino acids. Germline-derived CDR1 and CDR2 are DFQATT and SNEGSKA (reference sequence). Trimming removed 3 bases at V and 8 bases at J, with 26 bases between.